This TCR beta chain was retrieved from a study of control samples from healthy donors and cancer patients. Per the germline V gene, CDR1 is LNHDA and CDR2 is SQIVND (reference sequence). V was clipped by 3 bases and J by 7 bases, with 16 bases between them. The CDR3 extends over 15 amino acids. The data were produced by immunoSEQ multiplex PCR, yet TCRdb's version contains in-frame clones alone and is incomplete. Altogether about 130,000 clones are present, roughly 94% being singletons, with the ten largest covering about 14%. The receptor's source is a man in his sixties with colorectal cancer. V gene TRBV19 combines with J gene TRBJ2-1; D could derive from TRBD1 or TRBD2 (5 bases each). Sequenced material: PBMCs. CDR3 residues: CASSIFAGARNEQFF. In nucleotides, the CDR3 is TGTGCCAGTAGTATTTTCGCCGGGGCGAGAAATGAGCAGTTCTTC.